Below are 18 T cell receptor beta chains sequenced from a single sample in a study of T-cell reconstitution after alpha-beta-depleted transplantation in children. A library of TCRbeta sequences, prepared with unique molecular identifiers, was generated. TCRdb re-called the PCR reads with MiXCR, one entry per CDR3 protein. The sample has nearly 400,000 distinct CDR3 sequences; 20% are singletons. The starting material was PBMCs from the stem cell graft donor, obtained from the stem cell graft. The receptors here all came from a human donor who donated a stem cell graft to a child with acute myeloid leukemia.

The chain employs TRBV7-2 and TRBJ2-7; D is perhaps TRBD2 (6 bases). Trimming removed 0 bases from V and 1 base from J, with 19 bases in between. Germline CDR1 is SGHTA and CDR2 is FQGNSA. The CDR3 has 18 residues. In nucleotides, the CDR3 is TGTGCCAGCAGCTTAGCCCGAGGACGGAGGGATGGGTCCTACGAGCAGTACTTC. Translation: CASSLARGRRDGSYEQYF.

The chain employs TRBV7-2 and TRBJ2-5; D is unclear. V lost 5 bases and J 2 bases, leaving 15 bases between the germline ends. Germline V CDR1 and CDR2: SGHTA, FQGNSA. The CDR3 covers 15 residues. CDR3 sequence: CASSPQTMPQETQYF. Written as DNA, the CDR3 is TGTGCCAGCAGCCCGCAGACAATGCCTCAAGAGACCCAGTACTTC.

This clonotype was seen only a few times. V is TRBV12-3 or TRBV12-4 and J is TRBJ1-2, with D possibly being TRBD1 (6 bases). The CDR3 is 14 amino acids. With 3 bases removed from V and 7 bases from J, the gap between germline ends came to 15 bases. The CDR3 DNA sequence: TGTGCCAGCAGTTTCGGACAGCCAAGGCCTGGCTACACCTTC. Its translation: CASSFGQPRPGYTF.

This clonotype was counted a few times. The chain has TRBV7-2 and TRBJ2-2; D unclear. The germline V gene has CDR1 SGHTA and CDR2 FQGNSA. The V gene lost 6 bases and the J gene lost 4 bases, with 9 bases spanning the gap. This CDR3 is built from 13 residues. Here the CDR3 DNA reads TGTGCCAGCAGATTCGCGCGCACCGGGGAGCTGTTTTTT. This sequence encodes CASRFARTGELFF. Based on the CDR3 plus reference TRBV7-2 and TRBJ2-2, the full variable domain is GAGVSQSPSNKVTEKGKDVELRCDPISGHTALYWYRQSLGQGLEFLIYFQGNSAPDKSGLPSDRFSAERTGGSVSTLTIQRTQQEDSAVYLCASRFARTGELFFGEGSRLTVL.

There are many counts of this clonotype. V usage is TRBV27 and J usage is TRBJ2-1; 10 nucleotides match TRBD2. Unmatched junction bases numbered 5, after V lost 2 bases and J lost 7 bases. Germline assignment: CDR1 MNHEY and CDR2 SMNVEV (reference sequence). The CDR3 is made up of 15 amino acids. The CDR3: CASSLLAGAGNEQFF. CDR3 nucleotides: TGTGCCAGCAGTTTACTAGCGGGAGCGGGGAATGAGCAGTTCTTC.

The table lists this clonotype with many counts. The chain employs TRBV28 and TRBJ1-5, with D possibly matching TRBD1 (6 bases). Germline values: CDR1 MDHEN, CDR2 SYDVKM. Trimming shortened V by 3 bases and J by 4 bases, and 13 bases separated the two germline ends. The CDR3 totals 15 residues. CDR3 sequence (DNA): TGTGCCAGCAGTTTCCTCGGGACAAGGAATCAGCCCCAGCATTTT. This translates into CASSFLGTRNQPQHF. The variable domain in full, with the rest retrieved from reference TRBV28 and TRBJ1-5, is DVKVTQSSRYLVKRTGEKVFLECVQDMDHENMFWYRQDPGLGLRLIYFSYDVKMKEKGDIPEGYSVSREKKERFSLILESASTNQTSMYLCASSFLGTRNQPQHFGDGTRLSIL.

The genes are TRBV24-1 and TRBJ2-2, with D tentatively TRBD1 (6 bases). CDR1 is KGHDR, CDR2 SFDVKD, per germline. Trimming took 4 bases from V and 0 from J, leaving 20 bases between them. This CDR3 region has 19 residues. CDR3 bases: TGTGCCACCAGTGAGTCCCTCCAGGGGCTGACCGCGAACACCGGGGAGCTGTTTTTT. Translated, it gives CATSESLQGLTANTGELFF.

This clonotype was seen only a few times. This rearrangement joins TRBV18 to TRBJ2-4, with D uncertain. Germline CDR1 is KGHSH and CDR2 is LQKENI. V was cut by 2 bases and J by 4 bases, with 9 bases left in between. The CDR3 runs to 14 residues. The CDR3 bases are TGTGCCAGCTCACCAGGCTCGGAAAAAAACATTCAGTACTTC. This translates into CASSPGSEKNIQYF.

The chain recombines TRBV15 with TRBJ2-1; 7 bases align to TRBD2. The germline CDR1 and CDR2 sequences are LNHNV and YYDKDF (reference sequence). Germline trimming cut 0 bases from V and 5 bases from J; bases unmatched to any gene: 7. The CDR3 has 16 amino acids. CDR3 sequence (DNA): TGTGCCACCAGCAGAGATCGGGCTAGCGGAGACAATGAGCAGTTCTTC. As protein: CATSRDRASGDNEQFF.

This clonotype has only a few counts. The J gene is TRBJ2-7, the V gene TRBV25-1, with TRBD2 matching over 12 bases. Losses at the gene ends were 7 bases for V and 4 bases for J; bases not matched to a gene: 2. The CDR3 is 13 residues long. Germline lookup yields CDR1 MGHDK and CDR2 SYGVNS. CDR3 sequence (DNA): TGTGCCAGCATAGGGACTAGCGGGTACGAGCAGTACTTC. The encoded protein is CASIGTSGYEQYF.

This clonotype has just a few counts. The J gene is TRBJ2-7, the V gene TRBV29-1; TRBD1 matches 9 bases. J lost 2 bases, V lost 6 bases, and 5 bases had no gene match. Looked up from germline, CDR1 is SQVTM and CDR2 is ANQGSEA. The CDR3 sequence is 13 residues long. The CDR3 sequence is CSVGQGSAYEQYF. The DNA of the CDR3 is TGCAGCGTGGGACAGGGTTCGGCCTACGAGCAGTACTTC.

The J gene is TRBJ2-7, the V gene TRBV15, with 10 bases lining up with TRBD1. The CDR3 runs to 13 residues. V lost 7 bases to trimming and J lost 4 bases; unmatched junction nucleotides: 4. CDR1 and CDR2 (germline): LNHNV, YYDKDF (reference sequence). CDR3 residues: CATNRDRGYEQYF. CDR3 sequence (DNA): TGTGCCACCAACCGGGACAGGGGTTACGAGCAGTACTTC.

This clonotype occurred many times. J is TRBJ2-1 and V is TRBV12-3 or TRBV12-4, with 8 bases fitting TRBD2. Trimming cost V 6 bases and J 12 bases; bases outside gene matches: 7. The CDR3 sequence is 12 residues long. CDR3 DNA sequence: TGTGCCAGCAGCTCCGGACTAGCCGGGCAGTTCTTC. The encoded protein is CASSSGLAGQFF.

The V call is TRBV5-8, the J call TRBJ2-5; D perhaps matches TRBD2 (5 bases). This CDR3 is 16 amino acids long. V was clipped by 4 bases and J by 5 bases, with 21 bases between them. From germline, CDR1 is SGHTS and CDR2 YDEGEE. CDR3 in amino acids: CASSILPGAGLETQYF. The CDR3 nucleotides read TGTGCCAGCAGCATTTTACCGGGCGCGGGTTTGGAGACCCAGTACTTC.

The sample holds a few counts of this clonotype. The rearrangement joins TRBV20-1 to TRBJ2-5, with D possibly TRBD2 on 6 matching bases. The CDR3 is made up of 16 amino acids. CDR1 is DFQATT, CDR2 SNEGSKA, per germline (reference sequence). Trimming removed 0 bases from V and 3 bases from J, with 17 bases in between. The CDR3 bases are TGCAGTGCTAGAGATGGTCGGGGGTACCGGGAAGAGACCCAGTACTTC. Protein sequence: CSARDGRGYREETQYF.

There are a few counts of this clonotype. The V gene is TRBV4-3, the J gene TRBJ2-7; D might be TRBD1 (5 bases). CDR1 and CDR2 (germline): LGHNA, YSLEER. The CDR3 loop spans 15 amino acids. The V gene lost 5 bases and the J gene lost 1 base, with 15 bases spanning the gap. CDR3: CASSSSRQFSYEQYF. CDR3 coding DNA: TGCGCCAGCAGCTCCAGCCGACAGTTTTCCTACGAGCAGTACTTC.

The gene calls are TRBV20-1 and TRBJ2-3; 11 nucleotides agree with TRBD2. Germline CDR1 reads DFQATT; CDR2 reads SNEGSKA (reference sequence). There are 15 residues in the CDR3. With 5 bases clipped from V and 5 bases from J, the junction kept 9 bases outside the gene matches. This CDR3 is CSAPLAGELLDTQYF. The CDR3 bases are TGCAGTGCTCCACTAGCGGGAGAGCTCCTAGATACGCAGTATTTT.

This clonotype was observed a handful of times. The chain combines TRBV28 with TRBJ2-7, with D unresolved. The V end was cut by 4 bases, the J end by 3 bases, with 13 bases between. Germline CDR1 is MDHEN and CDR2 is SYDVKM. The CDR3 spans 14 residues. The CDR3 DNA reads TGTGCCAGCAGTTCTCTTCCTCCCTTCTACGAGCAGTACTTC. It yields the protein CASSSLPPFYEQYF.